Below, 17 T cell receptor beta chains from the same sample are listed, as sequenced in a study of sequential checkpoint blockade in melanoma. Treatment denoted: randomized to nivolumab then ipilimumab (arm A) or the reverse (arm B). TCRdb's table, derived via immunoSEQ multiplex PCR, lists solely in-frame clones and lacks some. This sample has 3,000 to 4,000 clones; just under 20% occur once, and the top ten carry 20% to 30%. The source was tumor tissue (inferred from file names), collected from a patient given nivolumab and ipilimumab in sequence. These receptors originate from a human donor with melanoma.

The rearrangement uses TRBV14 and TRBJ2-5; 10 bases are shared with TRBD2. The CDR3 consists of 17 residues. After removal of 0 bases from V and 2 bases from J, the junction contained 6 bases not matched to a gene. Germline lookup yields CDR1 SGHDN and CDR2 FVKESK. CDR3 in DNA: TGTGCCAGCAGCCAAGAATTTCTAGCGGGGGTACAAGAGACCCAGTACTTC. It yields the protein CASSQEFLAGVQETQYF.

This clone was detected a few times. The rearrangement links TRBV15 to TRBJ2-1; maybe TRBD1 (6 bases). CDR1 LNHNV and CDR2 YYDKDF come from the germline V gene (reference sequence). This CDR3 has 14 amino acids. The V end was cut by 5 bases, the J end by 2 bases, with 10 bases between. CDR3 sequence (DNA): TGTGCCACCAGCGACAGGCAGACCTACAATGAGCAGTTCTTC. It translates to CATSDRQTYNEQFF.

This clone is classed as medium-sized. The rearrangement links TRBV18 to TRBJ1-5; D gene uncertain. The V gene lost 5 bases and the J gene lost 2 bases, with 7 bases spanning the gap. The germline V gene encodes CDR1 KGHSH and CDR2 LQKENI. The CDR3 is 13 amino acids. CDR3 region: CASSEDRNQPQHF. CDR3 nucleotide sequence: TGTGCCAGCTCAGAGGACCGCAATCAGCCCCAGCATTTT.

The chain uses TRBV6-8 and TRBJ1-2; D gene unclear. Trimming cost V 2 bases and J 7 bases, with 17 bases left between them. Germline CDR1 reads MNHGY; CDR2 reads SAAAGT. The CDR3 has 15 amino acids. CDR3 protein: CASSYDGASGFGYTF. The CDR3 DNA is TGTGCCAGCAGTTACGACGGAGCTTCGGGTTTTGGCTACACCTTC.

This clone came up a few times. CDR3 DNA: TGTGCCAGCAGCTTAGAGTTTGCGCGGAACAATGAGCAGTTCTTC. It encodes CASSLEFARNNEQFF. V gene TRBV11-3 combines with J gene TRBJ2-1; D is unresolved. V was shortened by 0 bases and J by 5 bases, with 11 bases between the two germline ends. Germline V gene data show CDR1 as SGHNT and CDR2 as YENEEA. The CDR3 is made up of 15 amino acids.

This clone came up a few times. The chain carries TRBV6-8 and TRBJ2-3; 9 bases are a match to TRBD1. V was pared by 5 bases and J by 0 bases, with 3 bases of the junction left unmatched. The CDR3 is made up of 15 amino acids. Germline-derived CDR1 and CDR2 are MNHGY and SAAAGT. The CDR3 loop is CASSRQGVSTDTQYF. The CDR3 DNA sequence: TGTGCCAGCAGTCGACAGGGGGTGAGCACAGATACGCAGTATTTT.

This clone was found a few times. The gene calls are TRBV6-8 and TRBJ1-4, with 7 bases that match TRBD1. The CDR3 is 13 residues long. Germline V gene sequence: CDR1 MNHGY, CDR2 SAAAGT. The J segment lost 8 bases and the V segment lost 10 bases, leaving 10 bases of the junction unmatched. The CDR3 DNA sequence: TGTGCCATCAGCCGACAGGGAGAGGAAAAACTGTTTTTT. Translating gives CAISRQGEEKLFF.

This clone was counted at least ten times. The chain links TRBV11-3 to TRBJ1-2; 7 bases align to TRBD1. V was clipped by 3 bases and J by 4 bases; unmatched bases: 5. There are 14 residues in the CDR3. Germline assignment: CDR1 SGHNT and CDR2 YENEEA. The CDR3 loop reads CASSLEGAGYGYTF. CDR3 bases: TGTGCCAGCAGCTTGGAGGGGGCGGGCTATGGCTACACCTTC. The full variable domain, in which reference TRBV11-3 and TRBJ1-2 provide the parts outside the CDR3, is EAGVVQSPRYKIIEKKQPVAFWCNPISGHNTLYWYLQNLGQGPELLIRYENEEAVDDSQLPKDRFSAERLKGVDSTLKIQPAELGDSAVYLCASSLEGAGYGYTFGSGTRLTVV.

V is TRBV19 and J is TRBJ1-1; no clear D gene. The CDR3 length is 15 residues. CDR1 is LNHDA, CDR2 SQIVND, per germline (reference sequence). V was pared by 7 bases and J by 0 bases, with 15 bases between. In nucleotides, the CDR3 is TGTGCCAGTACCGAATTTGGGAGAGTGAACACTGAAGCTTTCTTT. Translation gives CASTEFGRVNTEAFF.

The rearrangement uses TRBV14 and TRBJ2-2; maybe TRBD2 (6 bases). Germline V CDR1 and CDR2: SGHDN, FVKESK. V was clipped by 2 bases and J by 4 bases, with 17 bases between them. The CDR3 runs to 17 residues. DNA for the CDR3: TGTGCCAGCAGCCAAAATGCCGGGGGAATGGGCACCGGGGAGCTGTTTTTT. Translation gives CASSQNAGGMGTGELFF.

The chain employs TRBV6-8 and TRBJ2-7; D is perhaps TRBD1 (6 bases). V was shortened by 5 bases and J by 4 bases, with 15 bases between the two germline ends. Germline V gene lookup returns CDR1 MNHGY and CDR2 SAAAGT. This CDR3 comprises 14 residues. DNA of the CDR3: TGTGCCAGCAGTGTCACTCGAACAGGGTACGAGCAGTACGTC. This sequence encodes CASSVTRTGYEQYV.

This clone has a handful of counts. The DNA for the CDR3 is TGCGCCAGCAGCCCTGGCGGGGGTCCCGGCGAAAAACTGTTTTTT. Translation: CASSPGGGPGEKLFF. The gene calls are TRBV5-1 and TRBJ1-4, with D possibly matching TRBD1 (5 bases). The CDR3 runs 15 residues. The V end was cut by 4 bases, the J end by 8 bases, with 18 bases between. Germline V gene sequence: CDR1 SGHRS, CDR2 YFSETQ.

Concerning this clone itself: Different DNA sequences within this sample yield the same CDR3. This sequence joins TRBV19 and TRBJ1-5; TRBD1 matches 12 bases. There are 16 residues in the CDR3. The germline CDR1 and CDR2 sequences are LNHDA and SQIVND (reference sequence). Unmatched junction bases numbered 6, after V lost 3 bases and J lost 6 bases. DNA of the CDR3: TGTGCCAGTAGTATTCCGGGACAGGGGGCCCGTCAGCCCCAGCATTTT. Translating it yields CASSIPGQGARQPQHF.

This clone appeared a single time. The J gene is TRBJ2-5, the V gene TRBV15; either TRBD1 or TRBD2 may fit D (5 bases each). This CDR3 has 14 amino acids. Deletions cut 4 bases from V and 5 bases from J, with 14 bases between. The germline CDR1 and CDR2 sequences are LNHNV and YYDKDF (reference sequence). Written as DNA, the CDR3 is TGTGCCACCAGCACCAGGGCGGGCGGTGAGACCCAGTACTTC. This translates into CATSTRAGGETQYF.

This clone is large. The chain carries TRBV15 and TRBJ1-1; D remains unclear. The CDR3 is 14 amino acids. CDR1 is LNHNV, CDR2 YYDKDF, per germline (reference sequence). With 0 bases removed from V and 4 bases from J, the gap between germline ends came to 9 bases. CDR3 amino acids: CATSRDTAGTEAFF. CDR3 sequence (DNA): TGTGCCACCAGCAGAGATACGGCGGGCACTGAAGCTTTCTTT.

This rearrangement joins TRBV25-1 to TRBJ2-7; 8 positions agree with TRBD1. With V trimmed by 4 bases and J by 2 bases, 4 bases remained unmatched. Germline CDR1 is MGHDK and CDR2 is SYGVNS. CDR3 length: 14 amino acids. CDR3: CASSADRVPYEQYF. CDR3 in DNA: TGTGCCAGCAGTGCGGACAGGGTGCCCTACGAGCAGTACTTC.

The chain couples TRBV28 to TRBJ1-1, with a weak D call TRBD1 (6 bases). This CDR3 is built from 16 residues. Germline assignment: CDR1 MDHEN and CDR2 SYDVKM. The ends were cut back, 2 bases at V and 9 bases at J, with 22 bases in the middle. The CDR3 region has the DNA TGTGCCAGCAGTTTACGGGTCATACAGGGTTCGACCAAAGCTTTCTTT. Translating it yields CASSLRVIQGSTKAFF. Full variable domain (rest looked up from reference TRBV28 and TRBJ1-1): DVKVTQSSRYLVKRTGEKVFLECVQDMDHENMFWYRQDPGLGLRLIYFSYDVKMKEKGDIPEGYSVSREKKERFSLILESASTNQTSMYLCASSLRVIQGSTKAFFGQGTRLTVV.